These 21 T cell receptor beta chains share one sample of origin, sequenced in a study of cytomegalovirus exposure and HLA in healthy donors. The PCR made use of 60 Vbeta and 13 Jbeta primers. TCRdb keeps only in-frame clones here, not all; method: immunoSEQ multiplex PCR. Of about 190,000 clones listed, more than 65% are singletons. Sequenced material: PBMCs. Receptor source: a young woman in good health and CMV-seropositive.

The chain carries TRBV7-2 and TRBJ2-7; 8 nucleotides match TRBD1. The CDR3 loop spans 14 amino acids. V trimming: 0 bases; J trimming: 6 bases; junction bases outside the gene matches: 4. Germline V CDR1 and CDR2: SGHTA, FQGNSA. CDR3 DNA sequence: TGTGCCAGCAGCTTAGCTACGACAGGGGTCGAGCAGTACTTC. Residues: CASSLATTGVEQYF.

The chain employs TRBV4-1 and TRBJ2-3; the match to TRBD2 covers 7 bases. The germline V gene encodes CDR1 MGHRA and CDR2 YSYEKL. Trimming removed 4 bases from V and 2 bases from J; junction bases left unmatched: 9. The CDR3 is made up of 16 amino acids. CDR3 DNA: TGCGCCAGCAGCCGCCTTCCAACTAGCGACACAGATACGCAGTATTTT. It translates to CASSRLPTSDTDTQYF.

The DNA of the CDR3 is TGTGCCAGCAGTGCCCTGGGGGGAGTCCTCTATTCACCCCTCCACTTT. It is translated as CASSALGGVLYSPLHF. The chain is built from TRBV6-4 and TRBJ1-6, with D tentatively TRBD1 (5 bases). V was shortened by 4 bases and J by 8 bases, with 18 bases between the two germline ends. CDR3 size: 16 residues. The germline V gene encodes CDR1 MRHNA and CDR2 SNTAGT.

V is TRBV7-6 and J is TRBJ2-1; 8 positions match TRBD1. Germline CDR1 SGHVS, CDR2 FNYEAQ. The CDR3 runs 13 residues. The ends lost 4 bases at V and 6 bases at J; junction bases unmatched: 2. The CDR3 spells CASSSGQVNEQFF. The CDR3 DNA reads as TGTGCCAGCAGCTCGGGACAGGTCAATGAGCAGTTCTTC.

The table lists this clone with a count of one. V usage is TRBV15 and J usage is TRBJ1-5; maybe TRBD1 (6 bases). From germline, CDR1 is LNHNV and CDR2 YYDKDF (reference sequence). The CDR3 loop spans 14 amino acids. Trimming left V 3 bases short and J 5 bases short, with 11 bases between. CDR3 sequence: CATSSGQFHQPQHF. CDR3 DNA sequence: TGTGCCACCAGCAGCGGACAGTTTCATCAGCCCCAGCATTTT.

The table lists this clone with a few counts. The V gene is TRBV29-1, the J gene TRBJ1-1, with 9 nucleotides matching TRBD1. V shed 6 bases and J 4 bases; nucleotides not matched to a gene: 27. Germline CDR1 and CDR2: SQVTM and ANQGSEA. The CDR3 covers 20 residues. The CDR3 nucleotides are TGCAGCGTCGGAGAAGGAAGAGGTTTGGGAAACAGGGGGCGGACCACTGAAGCTTTCTTT. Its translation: CSVGEGRGLGNRGRTTEAFF.

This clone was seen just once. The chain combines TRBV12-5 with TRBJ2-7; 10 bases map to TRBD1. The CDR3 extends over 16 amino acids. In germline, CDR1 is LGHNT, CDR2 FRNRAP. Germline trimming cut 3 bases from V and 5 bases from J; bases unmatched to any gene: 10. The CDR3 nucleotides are TGTGCTAGTGGTTTAAGCCGGGACAGGGGTCACCACGAGCAGTACTTC. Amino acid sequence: CASGLSRDRGHHEQYF.

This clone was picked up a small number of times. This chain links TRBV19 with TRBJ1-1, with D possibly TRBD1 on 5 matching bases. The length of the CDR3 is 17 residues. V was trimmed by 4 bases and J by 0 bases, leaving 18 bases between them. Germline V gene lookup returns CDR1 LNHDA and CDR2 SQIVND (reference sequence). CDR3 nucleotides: TGTGCCAGTAGTACAAGATACAGGAACCGATTGAACACTGAAGCTTTCTTT. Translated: CASSTRYRNRLNTEAFF.

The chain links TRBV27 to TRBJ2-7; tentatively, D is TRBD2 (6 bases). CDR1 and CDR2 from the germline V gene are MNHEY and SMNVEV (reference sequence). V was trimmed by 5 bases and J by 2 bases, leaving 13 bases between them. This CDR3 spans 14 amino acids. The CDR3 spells CASSGRRGAYEQYF. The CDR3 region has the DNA TGTGCCAGCAGTGGTAGGCGGGGAGCCTACGAGCAGTACTTC.

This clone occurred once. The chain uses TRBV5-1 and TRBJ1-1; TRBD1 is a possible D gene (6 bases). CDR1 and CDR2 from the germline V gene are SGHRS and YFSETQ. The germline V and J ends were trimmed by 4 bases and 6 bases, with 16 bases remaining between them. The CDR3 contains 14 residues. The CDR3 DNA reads TGCGCCAGCAGCCTCCGGTTTCAGGGGCCTGAAGCTTTCTTT. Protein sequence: CASSLRFQGPEAFF. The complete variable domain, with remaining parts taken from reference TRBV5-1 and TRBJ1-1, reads KAGVTQTPRYLIKTRGQQVTLSCSPISGHRSVSWYQQTPGQGLQFLFEYFSETQRNKGNFPGRFSGRQFSNSRSEMNVSTLELGDSALYLCASSLRFQGPEAFFGQGTRLTVV.

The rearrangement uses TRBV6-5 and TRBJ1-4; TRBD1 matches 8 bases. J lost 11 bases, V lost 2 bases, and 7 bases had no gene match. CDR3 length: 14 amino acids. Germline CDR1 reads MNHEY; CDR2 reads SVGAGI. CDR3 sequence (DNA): TGTGCCAGCAGTTACCGGCAGGGGGCGCGGAAACTGTTTTTT. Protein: CASSYRQGARKLFF.

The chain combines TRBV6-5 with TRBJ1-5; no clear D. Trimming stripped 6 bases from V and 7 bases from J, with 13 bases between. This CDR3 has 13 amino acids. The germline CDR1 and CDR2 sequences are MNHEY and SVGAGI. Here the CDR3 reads CASSGVGGQPQHF. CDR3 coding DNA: TGTGCCAGCAGCGGGGTTGGAGGCCAGCCCCAGCATTTT.

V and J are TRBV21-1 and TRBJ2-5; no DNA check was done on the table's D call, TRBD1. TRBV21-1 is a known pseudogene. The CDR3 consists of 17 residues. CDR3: CASRYCNQTGWGETQYF. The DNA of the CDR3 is TGTGCCAGCCGGTACTGCAACCAGACAGGGTGGGGAGAGACCCAGTACTTC.

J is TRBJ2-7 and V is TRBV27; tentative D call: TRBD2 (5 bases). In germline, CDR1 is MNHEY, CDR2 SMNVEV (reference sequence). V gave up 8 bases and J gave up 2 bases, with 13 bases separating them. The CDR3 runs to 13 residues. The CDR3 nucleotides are TGTGCCAGCCGAACTGCCGGGGCCTACGAGCAGTACTTC. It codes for CASRTAGAYEQYF.

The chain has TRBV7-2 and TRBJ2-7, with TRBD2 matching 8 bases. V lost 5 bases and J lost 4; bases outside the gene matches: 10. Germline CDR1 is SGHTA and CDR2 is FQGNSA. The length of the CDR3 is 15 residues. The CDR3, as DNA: TGTGCCAGCAGCCCAGGCCGGGGGGGTAAGTACGAGCAGTACTTC. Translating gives CASSPGRGGKYEQYF.

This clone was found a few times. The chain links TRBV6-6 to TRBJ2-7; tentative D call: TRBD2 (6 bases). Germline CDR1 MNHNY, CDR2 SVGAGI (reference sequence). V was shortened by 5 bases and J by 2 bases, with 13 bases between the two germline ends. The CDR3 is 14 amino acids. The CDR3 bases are TGTGCCAGCAGTCCGACCGGAGGGCCCTACGAGCAGTACTTC. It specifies CASSPTGGPYEQYF.

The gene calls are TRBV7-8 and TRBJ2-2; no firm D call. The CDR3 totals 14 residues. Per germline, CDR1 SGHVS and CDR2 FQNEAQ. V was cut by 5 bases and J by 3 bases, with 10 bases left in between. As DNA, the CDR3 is TGTGCCAGCAGCCGAGAGGTCTACACCGGGGAGCTGTTTTTT. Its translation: CASSREVYTGELFF.

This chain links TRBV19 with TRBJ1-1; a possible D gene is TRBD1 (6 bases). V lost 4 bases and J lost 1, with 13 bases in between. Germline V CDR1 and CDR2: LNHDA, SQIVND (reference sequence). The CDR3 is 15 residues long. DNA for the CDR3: TGTGCCAGTAGTACTTGGACAGAGCCGAACACTGAAGCTTTCTTT. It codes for CASSTWTEPNTEAFF.

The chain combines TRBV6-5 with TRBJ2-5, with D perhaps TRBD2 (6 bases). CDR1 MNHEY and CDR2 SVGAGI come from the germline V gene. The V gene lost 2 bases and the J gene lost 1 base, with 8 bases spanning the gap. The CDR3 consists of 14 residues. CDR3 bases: TGTGCCAGCAGTTACCAGGAGGGCCAAGAGACCCAGTACTTC. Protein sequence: CASSYQEGQETQYF.

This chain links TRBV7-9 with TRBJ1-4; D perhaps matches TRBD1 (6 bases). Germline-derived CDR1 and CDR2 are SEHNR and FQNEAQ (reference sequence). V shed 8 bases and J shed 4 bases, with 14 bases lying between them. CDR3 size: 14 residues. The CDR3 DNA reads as TGTGCCAGCCAGGGGTGGTCTGATAATGAAAAACTGTTTTTT. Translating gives CASQGWSDNEKLFF.

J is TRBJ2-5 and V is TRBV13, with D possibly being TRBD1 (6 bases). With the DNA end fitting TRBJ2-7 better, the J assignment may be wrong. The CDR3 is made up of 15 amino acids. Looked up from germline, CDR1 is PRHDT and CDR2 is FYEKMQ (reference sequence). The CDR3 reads CASSLGGQGSYEQYF. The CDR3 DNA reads TGTGCCAGCAGCTTAGGGGGGCAGGGGTCCTACGAGCAGTACTTC.